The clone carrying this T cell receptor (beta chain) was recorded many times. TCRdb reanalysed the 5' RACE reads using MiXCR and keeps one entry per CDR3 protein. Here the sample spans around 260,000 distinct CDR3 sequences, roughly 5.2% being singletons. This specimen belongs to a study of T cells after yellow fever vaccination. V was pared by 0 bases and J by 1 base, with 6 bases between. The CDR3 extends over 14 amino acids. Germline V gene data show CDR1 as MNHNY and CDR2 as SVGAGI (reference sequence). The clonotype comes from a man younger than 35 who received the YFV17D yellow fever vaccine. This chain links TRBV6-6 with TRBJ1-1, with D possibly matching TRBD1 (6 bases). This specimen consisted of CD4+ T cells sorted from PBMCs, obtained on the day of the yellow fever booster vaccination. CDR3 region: CASSYSTGNTEAFF. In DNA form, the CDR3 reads TGTGCCAGCAGTTACTCGACAGGGAACACTGAAGCTTTCTTT.